Presented here are 19 T cell receptor beta chains from one specimen sequenced in a study of CXCR3-negative and CXCR3-positive naive CD8 T cells. cDNA libraries for TRB were generated by 5' RACE incorporating UMI labels. TCRdb re-called the 5' RACE reads; one entry per CDR3 protein, DNA not given. The sample table includes approximately 88,000 distinct CDR3 sequences. The sample comprised naive CXCR3- CD8+ T cells from blood. The subset denotes: CD45RO-CCR7+CD27+CD95- naive CD8+ T cells lacking CXCR3 (TNR3-). These receptors all stem from a human donor in good health. Some clones in this sample may be carry-over from other donors' samples.

CDR3 in amino acids: CASSYGGREDEQFF. J is TRBJ2-1 and V is TRBV6-2 or TRBV6-3; TCRdb returns TRBD1, unconfirmable since there is no DNA. Germline V CDR1 and CDR2: MNHEY, SVGEGT. The CDR3 runs 14 residues.

The gene calls are TRBV15 and TRBJ1-1; TCRdb lists TRBD1, though no DNA is available to test this call. This CDR3 comprises 16 residues. The germline CDR1 and CDR2 sequences are LNHNV and YYDKDF (reference sequence). CDR3 amino acids: CATRRLWGRMNTEAFF.

The CDR3 spells CASSYPPAGIHTDTQYF. The rearrangement joins TRBV6-2 or TRBV6-3 to TRBJ2-3; as DNA is missing, the TRBD2 call by TCRdb cannot be tested. This CDR3 region has 17 residues. CDR1 and CDR2 from the germline V gene are MNHEY and SVGEGT.

The rearrangement links TRBV10-3 to TRBJ2-7; TCRdb outputs TRBD1, but without DNA this stays unchecked. This CDR3 spans 14 amino acids. The germline gives CDR1 ENHRY, CDR2 SYGVKD. This chain's CDR3 is CAISESAGAYEQYF.

The chain carries TRBV28 and TRBJ2-7; TCRdb's assignment of TRBD2 cannot be checked, as there is no DNA. Germline V CDR1 and CDR2: MDHEN, SYDVKM. The CDR3 is 14 residues long. The CDR3 sequence: CASRSTSGSYEQYF.

The chain combines TRBV11-2 with TRBJ2-7; TCRdb names TRBD1, which stays unverified in the absence of DNA. The length of the CDR3 is 15 residues. Germline V gives CDR1 SGHAT, CDR2 FQNNGV. CDR3 in amino acids: CASSLAPAGRPEQYF.

This rearrangement joins TRBV5-1 to TRBJ2-1; the TCRdb D gene call, TRBD1, has no DNA to confirm it. Germline values: CDR1 SGHRS, CDR2 YFSETQ. The CDR3 covers 15 residues. The CDR3 sequence is CASSSDSISYNEQFF.

The chain carries TRBV6-5 and TRBJ1-2. The germline CDR1 and CDR2 sequences are MNHEY and SVGAGI. The CDR3 extends over 15 amino acids. The CDR3 reads CASSYSPVGDYGYTF.

The V call is TRBV6-2 or TRBV6-3, the J call TRBJ2-7; lacking DNA, the TRBD1 call made by TCRdb goes unchecked. CDR1 is MNHEY and CDR2 is SVGEGT in the germline V gene. The CDR3 has 14 amino acids. CDR3 sequence: CASTLKVTGYEQYF.

Frequency places this clonotype as medium-sized. The genes are TRBV12-2 and TRBJ2-5; TCRdb lists TRBD1, though no DNA is available to test this call. TRBV12-2 is described as a pseudogene. The CDR3 length is 14 residues. The CDR3 here is CASRSGQGEETQYF.

The chain carries TRBV7-2 and TRBJ2-7; TCRdb designates TRBD1, a call that cannot be tested without DNA. Germline CDR1 reads SGHTA; CDR2 reads FQGNSA. The CDR3 consists of 12 residues. The CDR3 region is CASSHPAYEQYF.

The V gene is TRBV11-2, the J gene TRBJ2-1. The CDR3 contains 13 residues. Germline loops: CDR1 SGHAT, CDR2 FQNNGV. The CDR3 here is CASSLDALDEQFF.

Here the CDR3 reads CSVEDRQGSGYEQYF. V usage is TRBV29-1 and J usage is TRBJ2-7; TCRdb returns TRBD1, unconfirmable since there is no DNA. Germline values: CDR1 SQVTM, CDR2 ANQGSEA. The CDR3 totals 15 residues.

The J gene is TRBJ2-1, the V gene TRBV11-2; as DNA is missing, the TRBD2 call by TCRdb cannot be tested. Germline V gene lookup returns CDR1 SGHAT and CDR2 FQNNGV. This CDR3 contains 16 residues. The CDR3: CASSSQAERSYNEQFF.

The chain carries TRBV20-1 and TRBJ2-7; TCRdb lists TRBD1, though no DNA is available to test this call. CDR3 size: 18 residues. The germline V gene has CDR1 DFQATT and CDR2 SNEGSKA (reference sequence). CDR3 sequence reads: CSAKSAPGGHVSSYEQYF.

V and J are TRBV24-1 and TRBJ2-1; TCRdb designates TRBD1, a call that cannot be tested without DNA. Germline lookup yields CDR1 KGHDR and CDR2 SFDVKD. The CDR3 loop spans 16 amino acids. The CDR3 here is CATSDSQGLSYNEQFF.

This sequence joins TRBV7-9 and TRBJ2-3; TCRdb selects TRBD2, and the lack of DNA leaves this call unchecked. This CDR3 has 16 amino acids. Germline values: CDR1 SEHNR, CDR2 FQNEAQ (reference sequence). CDR3 protein: CASSPLLAGGTDTQYF.

The gene calls are TRBV13 and TRBJ2-5. The germline V gene encodes CDR1 PRHDT and CDR2 FYEKMQ (reference sequence). This CDR3 comprises 12 residues. CDR3: CASSLGRETQYF.

This chain uses TRBV20-1 with TRBJ1-5. The length of the CDR3 is 11 residues. Germline CDR1 reads DFQATT; CDR2 reads SNEGSKA (reference sequence). CDR3 protein: CSAADNQPQHF.